This T cell receptor (beta chain) came from a study of blood T cell repertoires in COVID-19. Study in general: Samples taken during acute and convalescent COVID-19 were collected in the United States, Italy and Spain. The analysed material was cDNA or gDNA that came from T cells, B-cell-depleted T cells, or PBMCs.

The CDR3 covers 15 residues. V dropped 6 bases and J dropped 0; count of bases not matched to a gene: 5. In germline, CDR1 is MDHEN, CDR2 SYDVKM. Sequencing used immunoSEQ multiplex PCR; TCRdb keeps in-frame clones, though not all of them. This sample has some 130,000 clones, with around 88% found just once. The specimen sequenced was peripheral blood. This receptor was identified in a man in his 60s with COVID-19, enrolled during active disease. This chain links TRBV28 with TRBJ2-3; 8 nucleotides match TRBD1. The CDR3 reads CASRGQGSSTDTQYF. The CDR3, as DNA: TGTGCCAGCAGAGGACAGGGATCAAGCACAGATACGCAGTATTTT. The full variable domain, with the rest looked up from reference TRBV28 and TRBJ2-3, is DVKVTQSSRYLVKRTGEKVFLECVQDMDHENMFWYRQDPGLGLRLIYFSYDVKMKEKGDIPEGYSVSREKKERFSLILESASTNQTSMYLCASRGQGSSTDTQYFGPGTRLTVL.